Each of the 24 T cell receptor beta chains below was sequenced from the same sample in a study of blood T cell repertoires in COVID-19 (dated by TCRdb to 2018 to 2021). Library generation was performed with the immunoSEQ multiplex PCR assay. The source is immuneACCESS, and TCRdb retained only in-frame sequences with V and J called. Part of the clones is not carried over; for the studies checked, unresolved V genes explain less than half of this, and the remainder is unexplained. The sample data list about 170,000 clones, and around three quarters of these were observed just once. Roughly 19% of the sample rests with the top ten. The sample was PBMCs or T cells enriched from blood (not recorded which). Every receptor here comes from a woman aged 65 to 85 in a cohort exposed to, infected with or recovered from COVID-19 (not recorded which).

The chain joins TRBV7-6 to TRBJ2-7; 12 bases agree with TRBD2. The CDR3 extends over 15 amino acids. Germline CDR1 and CDR2: SGHVS and FNYEAQ. V gave up 1 base and J gave up 8 bases; unmatched junction bases: 6. CDR3 DNA sequence: TGTGCCAGCAGCTTAGACTCCGGACTAGCGGGAAAGCAGTACTTC. Translating gives CASSLDSGLAGKQYF. The full variable domain, completed using reference TRBV7-6 and TRBJ2-7, is GAGVSQSPRYKVTKRGQDVALRCDPISGHVSLYWYRQALGQGPEFLTYFNYEAQQDKSGLPNDRFSAERPEGSISTLTIQRTEQRDSAMYRCASSLDSGLAGKQYFGPGTRLTVT.

The CDR3 DNA follows: TGTGCCAGCAGCTTCTTGGACATACCTAGCTACGAGCAGTACTTC. Encoded protein: CASSFLDIPSYEQYF. The chain has TRBV5-6 and TRBJ2-7, with D maybe TRBD1 (5 bases). The germline V gene encodes CDR1 SGHDT and CDR2 YYEEEE. This CDR3 spans 15 amino acids. Trimming left V 2 bases short and J 3 bases short, with 15 bases between.

The chain carries TRBV7-9 and TRBJ1-1; perhaps TRBD1 as D (5 bases). V lost 0 bases and J lost 11, with 16 bases in between. This CDR3 comprises 14 residues. In germline, CDR1 is SEHNR, CDR2 FQNEAQ (reference sequence). CDR3 coding DNA: TGTGCCAGCAGCTTAGCGCAGGGCAGATCAGGGGCTTTCTTT. This gives the protein CASSLAQGRSGAFF.

The chain combines TRBV7-9 with TRBJ2-5, with a weak D call TRBD1 (5 bases). This CDR3 is 15 amino acids long. Per germline, CDR1 SEHNR and CDR2 FQNEAQ (reference sequence). Trimming took off 1 base at V and 2 bases at J, with 11 bases between the two ends. CDR3 in DNA: TGTGCCAGCAGCTTAGGGGGCGCTGTTCAAGAGACCCAGTACTTC. Its protein product is CASSLGGAVQETQYF.

The chain recombines TRBV10-3 with TRBJ2-1; D might be TRBD2 (7 bases). The CDR3 is 13 amino acids. V was clipped by 9 bases and J by 7 bases, with 16 bases between them. The germline V gene encodes CDR1 ENHRY and CDR2 SYGVKD. CDR3 region: CAIGGGPQNEQFF. CDR3 bases: TGTGCCATAGGGGGGGGACCCCAAAATGAGCAGTTCTTC.

The chain has TRBV23-1 and TRBJ1-1; D unclear. TRBV23-1 is an ORF, with its function uncertain. V was pared by 10 bases and J by 6 bases, with 9 bases between. The CDR3 sequence is 10 residues long. This chain's CDR3 is CAINKSEAFF. DNA of the CDR3: TGCGCCATCAACAAGTCTGAAGCTTTCTTT.

The gene calls are TRBV19 and TRBJ2-2; 10 nucleotides match TRBD1. CDR3 length equals 16 residues. Trimming cost V 5 bases and J 3 bases; bases outside gene matches: 6. The V gene's germline CDR1 is LNHDA and CDR2 SQIVND (reference sequence). This chain's CDR3 is CASSPRTGGDTGELFF. CDR3 nucleotide sequence: TGTGCCAGTAGTCCCCGGACAGGGGGAGACACCGGGGAGCTGTTTTTT.

The genes are TRBV15 and TRBJ2-7; 8 bases align to TRBD2. This CDR3 has 13 amino acids. V lost 3 bases and J lost 2; bases outside the gene matches: 0. Germline V lookup: CDR1 LNHNV, CDR2 YYDKDF (reference sequence). CDR3 residues: CATSSSGTYEQYF. The CDR3 region has the DNA TGTGCCACCAGCAGTAGCGGGACCTACGAGCAGTACTTC. The full variable domain, rest sourced from reference TRBV15 and TRBJ2-7, is DAMVIQNPRYQVTQFGKPVTLSCSQTLNHNVMYWYQQKSSQAPKLLFHYYDKDFNNEADTPDNFQSRRPNTSFCFLDIRSPGLGDTAMYLCATSSSGTYEQYFGPGTRLTVT.

The genes are TRBV5-4 and TRBJ2-1; D call uncertain. The germline V and J ends were trimmed by 2 bases and 7 bases, with 16 bases remaining between them. In germline, CDR1 is SGHNT, CDR2 YYREEE (reference sequence). The CDR3 sequence is 15 residues long. The CDR3, as DNA: TGTGCCAGCAGCTTTGGCCCGGAGCGAATAAATGAGCAGTTCTTC. Its protein is CASSFGPERINEQFF.

The rearrangement joins TRBV6-5 to TRBJ1-2; D call uncertain. V was shortened by 0 bases and J by 2 bases, with 10 bases between the two germline ends. CDR1 is MNHEY, CDR2 SVGAGI, per germline. This CDR3 contains 15 residues. The CDR3 coding sequence is TGTGCCAGCAGTTACTCCCCTGAGGGAAACTATGGCTACACCTTC. It codes for CASSYSPEGNYGYTF.

This clone was recorded only once. The V call is TRBV19, the J call TRBJ1-5, with TRBD1 as a possible D gene (6 bases). The CDR3 has 14 residues. V shed 5 bases and J shed 1 base, with 9 bases lying between them. Germline V gives CDR1 LNHDA, CDR2 SQIVND (reference sequence). As DNA, the CDR3 is TGTGCCAGTAGTTCAGGACAGAGCAATCAGCCCCAGCATTTT. This gives the protein CASSSGQSNQPQHF.

This clone was detected many times. The chain has TRBV19 and TRBJ2-7; a weak D match, TRBD2 (7 bases). The CDR3 length is 15 residues. The germline gives CDR1 LNHDA, CDR2 SQIVND (reference sequence). Trimming shortened V by 8 bases and J by 6 bases, and 23 bases separated the two germline ends. In DNA form, the CDR3 reads TGTGCCAGTGGGCCCTATGGGGGGGGCGCGGGCGAGCAGTACTTC. Translating it yields CASGPYGGGAGEQYF.

The chain combines TRBV7-8 with TRBJ2-4; the match to TRBD1 covers 8 bases. J was trimmed by 4 bases and V by 4 bases; bases with no gene match: 0. There are 13 residues in the CDR3. Germline V lookup: CDR1 SGHVS, CDR2 FQNEAQ. The CDR3 coding sequence is TGTGCCAGCAGCTGGACAGGGAAAAACATTCAGTACTTC. Protein sequence: CASSWTGKNIQYF.

This clone was seen only a few times. The chain uses TRBV6-2 or TRBV6-3 and TRBJ2-1; no clear D gene. The V end lost 2 bases, the J end lost 7 bases, and 6 bases lay between the germline ends. CDR1 MNHEY and CDR2 SVGEGT come from the germline V gene. The CDR3 is 12 residues long. CDR3 bases: TGTGCCAGCAGTTACCTAATGAATGAGCAGTTCTTC. Translation gives CASSYLMNEQFF.

The sample holds a few counts of this clone. The sample contains more than one DNA sequence encoding this CDR3. The J gene is TRBJ2-2, the V gene TRBV5-1; a possible D gene is TRBD1 (6 bases). Per the germline V gene, CDR1 is SGHRS and CDR2 is YFSETQ. This CDR3 has 15 amino acids. The V gene lost 0 bases and the J gene lost 0 bases, with 6 bases spanning the gap. The CDR3 spells CASSLGTANTGELFF. CDR3 in DNA: TGCGCCAGCAGCTTGGGGACAGCGAACACCGGGGAGCTGTTTTTT.

V usage is TRBV11-2 and J usage is TRBJ1-4; 8 bases are shared with TRBD1. Trimming at V came to 5 bases and at J to 8 bases, leaving 7 bases not matched to a gene. The CDR3 is 14 residues long. Germline CDR1 reads SGHAT; CDR2 reads FQNNGV. In DNA, the CDR3 is TGTGCCAGCAGCCTTGACAGGGGAAGAGAAAAACTGTTTTTT. Its protein product is CASSLDRGREKLFF.

The rearrangement links TRBV5-1 to TRBJ2-1, with TRBD2 matching over 9 bases. CDR3 length equals 14 residues. V was clipped by 7 bases and J by 7 bases; unmatched bases: 9. Germline V gene lookup returns CDR1 SGHRS and CDR2 YFSETQ. In DNA, the CDR3 is TGCGCCAGCGGGGCTGCGGGAGGGCGGAATGAGCAGTTCTTC. Amino acid sequence: CASGAAGGRNEQFF.

CDR3 amino acids: CASSLASGLGNTIYF. Here the CDR3 DNA reads TGCGCCAGCAGCTTGGCCAGCGGGCTAGGAAACACCATATATTTT. The chain couples TRBV5-1 to TRBJ1-3; the D is unclear. Germline assignment: CDR1 SGHRS and CDR2 YFSETQ. V lost 0 bases to trimming and J lost 4 bases, with 11 bases between them. The CDR3 is 15 residues long.

The chain joins TRBV30 to TRBJ2-3; tentatively, D is TRBD2 (6 bases). There are 12 residues in the CDR3. Trimming removed 6 bases from V and 0 bases from J, with 7 bases in between. The V gene's germline CDR1 is GTSNPN and CDR2 SVGIG (reference sequence). The CDR3 region is CACGGSTDTQYF. The CDR3 DNA follows: TGTGCCTGCGGGGGAAGCACAGATACGCAGTATTTT.

The genes are TRBV15 and TRBJ2-1, with 7 bases matching TRBD1. After removal of 1 base from V and 15 bases from J, the junction contained 6 bases not matched to a gene. Germline V lookup: CDR1 LNHNV, CDR2 YYDKDF (reference sequence). CDR3 size: 12 residues. The CDR3 loop is CATSRGGGEAFF. DNA of the CDR3: TGTGCCACCAGCAGAGGAGGGGGCGAGGCGTTCTTC.

This clone has just one count. The chain couples TRBV27 to TRBJ2-2; TRBD2 matches 7 bases. J lost 4 bases, V lost 4 bases, and 3 bases had no gene match. Germline loops: CDR1 MNHEY, CDR2 SMNVEV (reference sequence). This CDR3 comprises 14 residues. This CDR3 is CASSWLAATGELFF. Written as DNA, the CDR3 is TGTGCCAGCAGTTGGCTAGCGGCCACCGGGGAGCTGTTTTTT.

This rearrangement joins TRBV7-2 to TRBJ2-3; D possibly corresponds to TRBD2 (6 bases). CDR1 is SGHTA and CDR2 is FQGNSA in the germline V gene. The CDR3 loop spans 16 amino acids. The ends were cut back, 6 bases at V and 6 bases at J, with 22 bases in the middle. This CDR3 is CASSLTAGPPGDTQYF. CDR3 nucleotides: TGTGCCAGCAGTCTAACCGCGGGGCCCCCGGGGGATACGCAGTATTTT.

The count of this clone is one. V gene TRBV27 combines with J gene TRBJ2-5; D remains unclear. The CDR3 consists of 13 residues. The V and J ends lost 4 bases and 5 bases respectively, with 11 bases between them. Germline V CDR1 and CDR2: MNHEY, SMNVEV (reference sequence). The CDR3 reads CASSSKPRETQYF. In DNA form, the CDR3 reads TGTGCCAGCAGTTCCAAACCTCGGGAGACCCAGTACTTC.

This chain joins TRBV7-6 and TRBJ2-1; TRBD1 aligns across 8 bases. Germline CDR1 is SGHVS and CDR2 is FNYEAQ. V lost 5 bases and J lost 6; bases outside the gene matches: 6. The CDR3 contains 14 residues. CDR3 protein: CASSAEDRANEQFF. In DNA, the CDR3 is TGTGCCAGCAGCGCAGAGGACAGGGCCAATGAGCAGTTCTTC.